This TCR beta chain was identified in a study of control samples from healthy donors and cancer patients. Sequencing used immunoSEQ multiplex PCR; TCRdb keeps in-frame clones, though not all of them. Among about 130,000 clones listed, around 90% were seen once. The germline V gene encodes CDR1 DFQATT and CDR2 SNEGSKA (reference sequence). Trimming removed 6 bases at V and 3 bases at J, with 8 bases between. This CDR3 spans 11 amino acids. The rearrangement uses TRBV20-1 and TRBJ1-2, with D possibly matching TRBD1 (5 bases). Sample: blood. The TCR comes from a man aged 40-49 years in good health. CDR3 DNA: TGCAGTGCCGTGACAGACTATGGCTACACCTTC. This gives the protein CSAVTDYGYTF.